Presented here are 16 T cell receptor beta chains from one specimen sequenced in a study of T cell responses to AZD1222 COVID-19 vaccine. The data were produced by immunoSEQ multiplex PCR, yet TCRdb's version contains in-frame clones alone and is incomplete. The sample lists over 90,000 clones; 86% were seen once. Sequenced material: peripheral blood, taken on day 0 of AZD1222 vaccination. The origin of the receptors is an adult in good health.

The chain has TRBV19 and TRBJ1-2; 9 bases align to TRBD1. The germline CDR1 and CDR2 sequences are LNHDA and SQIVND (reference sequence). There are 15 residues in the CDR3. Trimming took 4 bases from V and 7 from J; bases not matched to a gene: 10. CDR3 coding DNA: TGTGCCAGTAGTACCTCCAACACAGGGGGCCCTGGCTACACCTTC. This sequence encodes CASSTSNTGGPGYTF.

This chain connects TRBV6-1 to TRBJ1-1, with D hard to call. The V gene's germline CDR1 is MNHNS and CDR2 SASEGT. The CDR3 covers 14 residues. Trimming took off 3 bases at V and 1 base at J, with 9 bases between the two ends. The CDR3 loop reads CASSESPGNTEAFF. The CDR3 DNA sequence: TGTGCCAGCAGTGAGTCTCCAGGGAACACTGAAGCTTTCTTT.

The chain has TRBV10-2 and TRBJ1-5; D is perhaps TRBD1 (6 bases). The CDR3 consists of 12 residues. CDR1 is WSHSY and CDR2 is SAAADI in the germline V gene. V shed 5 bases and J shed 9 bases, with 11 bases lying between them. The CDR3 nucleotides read TGCGCCAGCAGTCCCGGACAGCTGCCCCAGCATTTT. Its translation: CASSPGQLPQHF.

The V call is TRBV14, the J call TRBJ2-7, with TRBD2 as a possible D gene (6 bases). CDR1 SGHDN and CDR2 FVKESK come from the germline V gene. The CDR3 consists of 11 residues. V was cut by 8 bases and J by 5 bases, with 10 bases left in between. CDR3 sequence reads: CASRGYDEQYF. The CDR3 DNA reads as TGTGCCAGCCGGGGGTATGACGAGCAGTACTTC.

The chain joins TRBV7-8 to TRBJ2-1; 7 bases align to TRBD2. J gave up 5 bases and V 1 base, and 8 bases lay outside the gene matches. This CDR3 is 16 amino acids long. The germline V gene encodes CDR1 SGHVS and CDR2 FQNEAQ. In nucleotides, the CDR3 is TGTGCCAGCAGCTTAGTTTTTCGGGACTACCACAATGAGCAGTTCTTC. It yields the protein CASSLVFRDYHNEQFF.

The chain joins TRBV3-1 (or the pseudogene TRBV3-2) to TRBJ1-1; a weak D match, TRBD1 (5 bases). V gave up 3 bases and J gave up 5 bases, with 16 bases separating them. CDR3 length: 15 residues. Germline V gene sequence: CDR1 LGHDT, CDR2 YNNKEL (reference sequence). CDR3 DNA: TGTGCCAGCAGCCACCGTATGGGACTGGAAACTGAAGCTTTCTTT. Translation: CASSHRMGLETEAFF.

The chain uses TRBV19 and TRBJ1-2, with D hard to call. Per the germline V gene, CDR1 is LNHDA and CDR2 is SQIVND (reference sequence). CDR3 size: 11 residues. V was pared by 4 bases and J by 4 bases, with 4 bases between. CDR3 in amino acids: CASSNRYGYTF. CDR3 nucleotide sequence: TGTGCCAGTAGTAATCGCTATGGCTACACCTTC.

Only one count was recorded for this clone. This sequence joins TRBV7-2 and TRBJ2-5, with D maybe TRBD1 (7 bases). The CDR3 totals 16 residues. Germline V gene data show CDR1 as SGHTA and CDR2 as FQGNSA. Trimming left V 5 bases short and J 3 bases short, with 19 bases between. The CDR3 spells CASSHGAGQRKETQYF. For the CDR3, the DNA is TGTGCCAGCAGCCACGGGGCGGGACAGAGAAAAGAGACCCAGTACTTC. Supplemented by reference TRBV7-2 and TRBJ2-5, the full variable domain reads GAGVSQSPSNKVTEKGKDVELRCDPISGHTALYWYRQSLGQGLEFLIYFQGNSAPDKSGLPSDRFSAERTGGSVSTLTIQRTQQEDSAVYLCASSHGAGQRKETQYFGPGTRLLVL.

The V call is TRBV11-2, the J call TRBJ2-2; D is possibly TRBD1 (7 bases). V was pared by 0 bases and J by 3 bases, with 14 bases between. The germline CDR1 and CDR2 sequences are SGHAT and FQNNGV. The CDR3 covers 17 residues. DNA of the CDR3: TGTGCCAGCAGCTTAGACAGGGGGGTCTATTACACCGGGGAGCTGTTTTTT. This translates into CASSLDRGVYYTGELFF.

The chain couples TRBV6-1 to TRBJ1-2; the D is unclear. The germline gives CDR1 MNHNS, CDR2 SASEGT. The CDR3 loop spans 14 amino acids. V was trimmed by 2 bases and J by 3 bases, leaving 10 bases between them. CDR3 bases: TGTGCCAGCAGTGAACCACAGTCTTACTATGGCTACACCTTC. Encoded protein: CASSEPQSYYGYTF.

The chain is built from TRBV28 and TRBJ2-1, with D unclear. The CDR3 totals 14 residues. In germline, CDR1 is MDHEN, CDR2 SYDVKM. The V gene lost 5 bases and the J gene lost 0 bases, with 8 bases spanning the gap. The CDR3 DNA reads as TGTGCCAGCAGTCTCAGAAACTCCTACAATGAGCAGTTCTTC. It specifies CASSLRNSYNEQFF.

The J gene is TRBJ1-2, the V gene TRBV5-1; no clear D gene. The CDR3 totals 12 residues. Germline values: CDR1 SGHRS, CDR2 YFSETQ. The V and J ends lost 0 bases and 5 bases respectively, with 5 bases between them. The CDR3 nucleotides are TGCGCCAGCAGCTTGGGCGTATATGGCTACACCTTC. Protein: CASSLGVYGYTF.

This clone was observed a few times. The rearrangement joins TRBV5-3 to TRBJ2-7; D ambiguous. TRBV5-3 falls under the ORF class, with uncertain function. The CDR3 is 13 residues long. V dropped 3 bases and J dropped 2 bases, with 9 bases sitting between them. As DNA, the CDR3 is TGTGCCAGAAGCTCCCTACGAACCTACGAGCAGTACTTC. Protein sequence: CARSSLRTYEQYF.

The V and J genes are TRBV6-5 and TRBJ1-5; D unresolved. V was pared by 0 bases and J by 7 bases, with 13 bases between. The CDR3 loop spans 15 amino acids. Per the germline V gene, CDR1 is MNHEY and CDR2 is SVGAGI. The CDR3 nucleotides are TGTGCCAGCAGTTACTCCTGGGCCCTGGGGCAGCCCCAGCATTTT. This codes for CASSYSWALGQPQHF.

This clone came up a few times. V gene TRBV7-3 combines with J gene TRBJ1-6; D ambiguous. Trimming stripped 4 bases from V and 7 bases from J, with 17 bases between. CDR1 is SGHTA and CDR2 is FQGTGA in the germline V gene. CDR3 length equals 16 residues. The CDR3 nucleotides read TGTGCCAGCAGCTCCCTAGGGCCCTCCTCAAATTCACCCCTCCACTTT. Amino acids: CASSSLGPSSNSPLHF.

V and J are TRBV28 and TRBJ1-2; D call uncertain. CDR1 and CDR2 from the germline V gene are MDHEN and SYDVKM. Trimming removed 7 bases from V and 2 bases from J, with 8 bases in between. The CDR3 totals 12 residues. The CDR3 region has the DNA TGTGCCAGCAAATCCGGGAACTATGGCTACACCTTC. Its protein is CASKSGNYGYTF.